This TCR beta chain was recorded in a study of radiotherapy plus CTLA-4 blockade in lung cancer. About the research overall: An objective response was seen in roughly a sixth of patients, and disease control in about 31%. General observations from the study: Blood saw expansion of tumor-derived TCR clones after radiotherapy plus ipilimumab. Early clonal dynamics of blood T cells, together with interferon-beta, were reported as the best response predictor.

A remark on this clone: As yet, its antigen is unknown.

The data were produced by immunoSEQ multiplex PCR, yet TCRdb's version contains in-frame clones alone and is incomplete. The profile shows about 54,000 clones, 70% to 85% of them singletons. Participants had chemo-refractory metastatic non-small-cell lung cancer and were treated with focal radiation plus ipilimumab CTLA-4 blockade. Trimming took off 1 base at V and 1 base at J, with 10 bases between the two ends. This CDR3 contains 15 residues. The germline gives CDR1 LNHNV, CDR2 YYDKDF (reference sequence). The sample consisted of peripheral blood, taken from a patient treated with radiotherapy plus ipilimumab. The chain uses TRBV15 and TRBJ1-2; D perhaps matches TRBD1 (6 bases). This TCR was sampled from a human donor with non-small cell lung cancer who had a partial response to radiotherapy plus ipilimumab. CDR3 coding DNA: TGTGCCACCAGCAGAGCCGGACAGATTAACTATGGCTACACCTTC. This sequence encodes CATSRAGQINYGYTF.